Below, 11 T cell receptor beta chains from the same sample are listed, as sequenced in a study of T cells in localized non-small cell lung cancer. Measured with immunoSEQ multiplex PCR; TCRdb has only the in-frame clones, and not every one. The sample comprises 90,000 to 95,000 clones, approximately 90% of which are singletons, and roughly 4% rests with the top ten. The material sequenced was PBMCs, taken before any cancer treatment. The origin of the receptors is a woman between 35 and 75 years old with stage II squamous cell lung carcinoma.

CDR3 nucleotide sequence: TGTGCCAGCAGTTTATTTGGGACAGGGAACTCTGGGGCCAACGTCCTGACTTTC. It encodes CASSLFGTGNSGANVLTF. The chain uses TRBV27 and TRBJ2-6; 9 bases fit TRBD1. Looked up from germline, CDR1 is MNHEY and CDR2 is SMNVEV (reference sequence). V was pared by 1 base and J by 0 bases, with 4 bases of the junction left unmatched. The CDR3 has 18 residues. Full variable domain (outside the CDR3, taken from reference TRBV27 and TRBJ2-6): EAQVTQNPRYLITVTGKKLTVTCSQNMNHEYMSWYRQDPGLGLRQIYYSMNVEVTDKGDVPEGYKVSRKEKRNFPLILESPSPNQTSLYFCASSLFGTGNSGANVLTFGAGSRLTVL.

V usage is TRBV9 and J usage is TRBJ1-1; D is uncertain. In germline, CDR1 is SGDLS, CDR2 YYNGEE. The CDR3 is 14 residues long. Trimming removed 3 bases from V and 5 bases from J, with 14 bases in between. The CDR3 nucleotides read TGTGCCAGCAGCGGGTCCTTAGGGAAAACTGAAGCTTTCTTT. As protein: CASSGSLGKTEAFF.

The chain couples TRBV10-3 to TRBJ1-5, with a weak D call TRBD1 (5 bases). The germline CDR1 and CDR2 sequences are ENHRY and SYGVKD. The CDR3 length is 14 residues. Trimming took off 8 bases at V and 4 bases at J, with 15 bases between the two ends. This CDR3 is CAIGVLRDNQPQHF. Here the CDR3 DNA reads TGTGCCATCGGAGTTCTCAGGGATAATCAGCCCCAGCATTTT.

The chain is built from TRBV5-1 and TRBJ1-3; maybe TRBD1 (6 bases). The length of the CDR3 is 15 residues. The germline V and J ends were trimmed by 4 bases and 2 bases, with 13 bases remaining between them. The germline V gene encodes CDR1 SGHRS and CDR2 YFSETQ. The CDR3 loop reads CASSPRNRAGNTIYF. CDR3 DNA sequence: TGCGCCAGCAGCCCACGGAACAGGGCTGGAAACACCATATATTTT.

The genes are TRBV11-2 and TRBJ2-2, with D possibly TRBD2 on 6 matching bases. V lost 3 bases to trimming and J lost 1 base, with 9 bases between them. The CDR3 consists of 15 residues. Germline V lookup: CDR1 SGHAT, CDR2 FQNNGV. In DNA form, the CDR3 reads TGTGCCAGCAGCTTCAGGCGGGGGAACACCGGGGAGCTGTTTTTT. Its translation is CASSFRRGNTGELFF.

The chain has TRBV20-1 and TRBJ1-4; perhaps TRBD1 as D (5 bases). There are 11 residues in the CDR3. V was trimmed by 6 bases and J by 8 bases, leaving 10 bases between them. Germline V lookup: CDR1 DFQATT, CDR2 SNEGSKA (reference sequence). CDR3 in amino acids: CSARWGEKLFF. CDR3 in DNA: TGCAGTGCGAGATGGGGGGAAAAACTGTTTTTT.

In DNA, the CDR3 is TGTGCCAGCAGCTTAGCGGGGAGTAATGGCTACACCTTC. Amino acid sequence: CASSLAGSNGYTF. The J gene is TRBJ1-2, the V gene TRBV7-9; D unresolved. Trimming pared 0 bases from V and 6 bases from J, leaving 8 bases between. Per the germline V gene, CDR1 is SEHNR and CDR2 is FQNEAQ (reference sequence). The CDR3 is 13 amino acids. Supplemented by reference TRBV7-9 and TRBJ1-2, the full variable domain reads DTGVSQNPRHKITKRGQNVTFRCDPISEHNRLYWYRQTLGQGPEFLTYFQNEAQLEKSRLLSDRFSAERPKGSFSTLEIQRTEQGDSAMYLCASSLAGSNGYTFGSGTRLTVV.

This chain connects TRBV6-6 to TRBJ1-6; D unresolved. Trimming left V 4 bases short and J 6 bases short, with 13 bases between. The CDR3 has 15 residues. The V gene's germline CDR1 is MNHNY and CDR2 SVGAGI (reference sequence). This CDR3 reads CASSSLSVGNSPLHF. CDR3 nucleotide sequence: TGTGCCAGCAGTTCCCTATCGGTGGGTAATTCACCCCTCCACTTT.

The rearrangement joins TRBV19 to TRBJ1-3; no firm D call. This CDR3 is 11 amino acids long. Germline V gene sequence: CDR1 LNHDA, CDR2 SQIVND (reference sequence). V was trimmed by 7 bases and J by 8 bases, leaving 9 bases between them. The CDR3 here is CASTAWDTIYF. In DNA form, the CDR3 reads TGTGCCAGTACCGCCTGGGACACCATATATTTT.

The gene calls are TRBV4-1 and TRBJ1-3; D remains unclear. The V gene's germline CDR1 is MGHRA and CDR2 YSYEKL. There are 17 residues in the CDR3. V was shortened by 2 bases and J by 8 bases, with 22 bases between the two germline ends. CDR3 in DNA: TGCGCCAGCAGCCAAACCGACGCACCTCGCCGGAAGGACACCATATATTTT. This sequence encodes CASSQTDAPRRKDTIYF.

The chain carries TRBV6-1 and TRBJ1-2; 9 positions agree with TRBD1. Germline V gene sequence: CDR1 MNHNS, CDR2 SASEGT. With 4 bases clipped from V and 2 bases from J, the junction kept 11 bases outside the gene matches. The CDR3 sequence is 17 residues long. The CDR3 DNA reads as TGTGCCAGCAGTGGGGGGGGACAGGGCGACTCGAACTATGGCTACACCTTC. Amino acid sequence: CASSGGGQGDSNYGYTF.